This TCR beta chain was recorded in a study of blood T cell repertoires in COVID-19. For the study at large: Specimens from acute and convalescent COVID-19 originated in the United States, Italy and Spain. Sample material is recorded as cDNA or gDNA derived from T cells, B-cell-depleted T cells, or PBMCs.

The CDR3 loop spans 14 amino acids. V lost 7 bases and J lost 5; bases outside the gene matches: 9. Per the germline V gene, CDR1 is SGHRS and CDR2 is YFSETQ. Only a few counts were recorded for this clone. As originally analysed: Estimation of nucleated cell counts relied on the amplification of reference gene primers. Assay used: immunoSEQ multiplex PCR; TCRdb lists only in-frame clones, some missing. D and trimming were read from the DNA, whereas the V and J calls and clone size are those reported in that table. Among approximately 100,000 clones listed, roughly 90% were seen once. The chain is built from TRBV5-1 and TRBJ2-7; TRBD1 matches 10 bases. This clonotype was obtained from a human donor with acute or convalescent COVID-19. The donor label of this sample is uncertain. The material sequenced was peripheral blood. In DNA form, the CDR3 reads TGCGCCAGCGGAGGAAGGGACAGGGGAGACGAGCAGTACTTC. Encoded protein: CASGGRDRGDEQYF.